This T cell receptor beta chain was captured by sequencing in a study of T cells in Graves' hyperthyroidism and ophthalmopathy. TCR beta CDR3 regions were amplified from RNA. Researchers ran a first-round RT-PCR on the TCR CDR3 using the HTBI primer set. TCRdb redid the calling of the multiplex PCR reads with MiXCR, one entry per CDR3 protein. The sample has around 690,000 distinct CDR3 sequences, more than 20% seen once. Patients having uncontrolled infection, another autoimmune disease, pregnancy or lactation were not included. On the basis of clinical symptoms, serum thyroxine and TRAb, thyroid ultrasound and orbital computed tomography, diagnoses were made. This sample holds PBMCs from roughly 10 ml fresh peripheral blood. This TCR was sampled from a man aged 25 to 45 with Graves' ophthalmopathy. Sample: blood.

CDR3 sequence reads: CASSLEGQGSEQYF. The CDR3 nucleotides are TGTGCCAGCAGCTTAGAGGGACAGGGGAGCGAGCAGTACTTC. The J gene is TRBJ2-7, the V gene TRBV7-9, with 10 bases aligning to TRBD1. J gave up 6 bases and V 1 base, and 3 bases lay outside the gene matches. CDR3 size: 14 residues. CDR1 is SEHNR, CDR2 FQNEAQ, per germline (reference sequence). Based on the CDR3 plus reference TRBV7-9 and TRBJ2-7, the full variable domain is DTGVSQNPRHKITKRGQNVTFRCDPISEHNRLYWYRQTLGQGPEFLTYFQNEAQLEKSRLLSDRFSAERPKGSFSTLEIQRTEQGDSAMYLCASSLEGQGSEQYFGPGTRLTVT.